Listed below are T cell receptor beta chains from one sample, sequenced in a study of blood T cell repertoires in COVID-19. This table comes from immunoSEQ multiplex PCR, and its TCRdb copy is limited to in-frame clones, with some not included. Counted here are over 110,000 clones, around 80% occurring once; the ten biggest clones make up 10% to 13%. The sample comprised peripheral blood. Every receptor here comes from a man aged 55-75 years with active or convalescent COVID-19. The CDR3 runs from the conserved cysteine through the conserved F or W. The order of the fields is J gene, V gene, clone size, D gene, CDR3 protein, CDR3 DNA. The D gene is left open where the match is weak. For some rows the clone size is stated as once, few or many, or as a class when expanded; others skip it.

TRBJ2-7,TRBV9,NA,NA,CASSVGAGSHEQYF,TGTGCCAGCAGCGTAGGGGCAGGGTCTCACGAGCAGTACTTC
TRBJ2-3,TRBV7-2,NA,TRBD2,CASSLGTSGGVDTQYF,TGTGCCAGCAGCTTAGGGACTAGCGGGGGGGTCGATACGCAGTATTTT
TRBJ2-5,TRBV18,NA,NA,CASSPPGGLGETQYF,TGTGCCAGCTCACCACCGGGGGGGCTCGGAGAGACCCAGTACTTC
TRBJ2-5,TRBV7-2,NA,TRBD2,CASSLEAGVAQETQYF,TGTGCCAGCAGCTTAGAGGCGGGAGTCGCCCAAGAGACCCAGTACTTC
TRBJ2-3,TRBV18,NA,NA,CASSPLRNTDTQYF,TGTGCCAGCTCACCACTCAGAAACACAGATACGCAGTATTTT
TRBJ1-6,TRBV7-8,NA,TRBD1,CASSFKRQGANSPLHF,TGTGCCAGCAGCTTCAAGCGACAGGGGGCTAATTCACCCCTCCACTTT
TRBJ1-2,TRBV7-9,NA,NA,CASSSPTASNYGYTF,TGTGCCAGCAGCTCTCCGACTGCCTCTAACTATGGCTACACCTTC
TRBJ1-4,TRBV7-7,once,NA,CASSQQQGRGEKLFF,TGTGCTAGCAGCCAACAACAGGGCCGGGGTGAAAAACTGTTTTTT
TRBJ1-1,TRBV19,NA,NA,CASSTTGVSMNTEAFF,TGTGCCAGTAGTACAACGGGGGTCTCTATGAACACTGAAGCTTTCTTT
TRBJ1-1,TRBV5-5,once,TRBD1,CASSLGGTGREAFF,TGTGCCAGCAGCTTGGGGGGGACAGGCCGAGAAGCTTTCTTT
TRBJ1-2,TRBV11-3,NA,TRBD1,CASSLGDSYGYTF,TGTGCCAGCAGCCTAGGGGACAGTTATGGCTACACCTTC
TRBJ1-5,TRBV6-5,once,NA,CASYTGSNQPQHF,TGTGCCAGCTACACAGGGAGCAATCAGCCCCAGCATTTT
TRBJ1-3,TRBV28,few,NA,CASSLRGSFSRRRNTIYF,TGTGCCAGCAGTTTGCGTGGAAGTTTCAGTCGGCGGAGAAACACCATATATTTT
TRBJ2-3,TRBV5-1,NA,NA,CASSFRDTYTDTQYF,TGCGCCAGCAGCTTCCGGGACACCTACACAGATACGCAGTATTTT
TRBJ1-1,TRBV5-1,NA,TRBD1,CASSFGQGNTEAFF,TGCGCCAGCAGCTTCGGACAGGGGAACACTGAAGCTTTCTTT
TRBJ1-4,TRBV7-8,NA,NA,CASSQSRGYYEKLFF,TGTGCCAGCAGCCAGTCCAGGGGTTACTATGAAAAACTGTTTTTT
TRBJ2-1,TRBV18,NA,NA,CASSRGLSSSYNEQFF,TGTGCCAGCTCACGGGGACTCTCGAGCTCCTACAATGAGCAGTTCTTC
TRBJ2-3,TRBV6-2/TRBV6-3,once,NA,CASSYGPIPQYF,TGTGCCAGCAGTTACGGGCCAATTCCGCAGTATTTT
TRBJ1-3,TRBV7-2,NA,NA,CASSLQTGHTIYF,TGTGCCAGCAGCTTACAGACAGGTCACACCATATATTTT
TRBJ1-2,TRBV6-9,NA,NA,CASSYFPTPDRDNNYGYTF,TGTGCCAGCAGTTATTTCCCCACCCCCGACCGAGACAATAACTATGGCTACACCTTC
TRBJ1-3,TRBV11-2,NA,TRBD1,CASSPSTGARNTIYF,TGTGCCAGCAGCCCGTCTACAGGGGCCAGAAACACCATATATTTT
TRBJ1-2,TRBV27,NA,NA,CASSWGRGPNYGYTF,TGTGCCAGCAGTTGGGGAAGGGGCCCTAACTATGGCTACACCTTC
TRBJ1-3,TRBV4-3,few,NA,CASSPQDLIRGNTIYF,TGCGCCAGCAGCCCCCAGGATCTCATACGGGGAAACACCATATATTTT
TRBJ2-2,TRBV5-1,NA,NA,CASSRVGAGELFF,TGCGCCAGCAGCCGGGTAGGGGCCGGGGAGCTGTTTTTT
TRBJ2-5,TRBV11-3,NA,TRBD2,CASSLDLASGRKTQYF,TGTGCCAGCAGCTTAGATCTGGCTAGCGGGAGGAAGACCCAGTACTTC
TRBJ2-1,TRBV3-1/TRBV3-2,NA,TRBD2,CASSQGLAGVEQFF,TGTGCCAGCAGCCAAGGACTAGCGGGGGTTGAGCAGTTCTTC
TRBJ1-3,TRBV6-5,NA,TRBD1,CASTRTGSGNTIYF,TGTGCCAGCACCAGGACAGGCTCTGGAAACACCATATATTTT
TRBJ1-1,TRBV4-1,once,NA,CASSQDHASEAFF,TGCGCCAGCAGCCAAGATCATGCCAGTGAAGCTTTCTTT
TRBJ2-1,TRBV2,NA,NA,CASSAPLTSDNEQFF,TGTGCCAGCAGCGCACCCTTGACTTCCGACAATGAGCAGTTCTTC
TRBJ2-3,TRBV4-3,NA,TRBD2,CASSQNSGGTDTQYF,TGCGCCAGCAGCCAAAATAGCGGGGGCACAGATACGCAGTATTTT
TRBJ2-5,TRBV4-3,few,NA,CASSQDGGETQYF,TGCGCCAGCAGCCAAGATGGCGGAGAGACCCAGTACTTC
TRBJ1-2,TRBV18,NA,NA,CASSLDRKAYGYTF,TGTGCCAGCTCACTCGACAGGAAAGCCTATGGCTACACCTTC
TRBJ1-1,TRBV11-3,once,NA,CASSLVVNTEAFF,TGTGCCAGCAGCTTAGTAGTGAACACTGAAGCTTTCTTT
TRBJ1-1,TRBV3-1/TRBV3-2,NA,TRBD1,CASSPRTGKTEAFF,TGTGCCAGCAGCCCTCGGACAGGGAAGACTGAAGCTTTCTTT
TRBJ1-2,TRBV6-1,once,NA,CASSETTTQHGIF,TGTGCCAGCAGTGAGACGACCACACAGCATGGAATCTTC
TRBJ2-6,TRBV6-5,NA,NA,CPRREPGANVLTF,TGTCCCCGTCGGGAGCCTGGGGCCAACGTCCTGACTTTC
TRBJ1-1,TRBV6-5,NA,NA,CASSYSRGEAFF,TGTGCCAGCAGTTACTCTAGAGGTGAAGCTTTCTTT
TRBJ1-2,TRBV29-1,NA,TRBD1,CSVATGDYGYTF,TGCAGCGTGGCGACAGGGGACTATGGCTACACCTTC
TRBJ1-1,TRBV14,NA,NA,CASSQDRTGVPEAFF,TGTGCCAGCAGCCAAGATAGGACGGGGGTCCCTGAAGCTTTCTTT
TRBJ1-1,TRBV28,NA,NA,CASSLAGLEAFF,TGTGCCAGCAGTTTAGCGGGACTGGAGGCTTTCTTT
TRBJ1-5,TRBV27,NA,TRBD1,CASSPQGGDFSNQPQHF,TGTGCCAGCAGCCCACAGGGGGGAGACTTTAGCAATCAGCCCCAGCATTTT
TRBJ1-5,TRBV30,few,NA,CAWGSGGFNSNQPQHF,TGTGCCTGGGGGTCGGGAGGGTTTAATAGCAATCAGCCCCAGCATTTT
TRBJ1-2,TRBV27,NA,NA,CASSLSFHSAEGNNYGYTF,TGTGCCAGCAGTTTATCGTTTCACAGTGCTGAGGGAAATAACTATGGCTACACCTTC
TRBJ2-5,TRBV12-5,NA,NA,CASGLGGGIQETQYF,TGTGCTAGTGGTTTAGGCGGAGGCATCCAAGAGACCCAGTACTTC